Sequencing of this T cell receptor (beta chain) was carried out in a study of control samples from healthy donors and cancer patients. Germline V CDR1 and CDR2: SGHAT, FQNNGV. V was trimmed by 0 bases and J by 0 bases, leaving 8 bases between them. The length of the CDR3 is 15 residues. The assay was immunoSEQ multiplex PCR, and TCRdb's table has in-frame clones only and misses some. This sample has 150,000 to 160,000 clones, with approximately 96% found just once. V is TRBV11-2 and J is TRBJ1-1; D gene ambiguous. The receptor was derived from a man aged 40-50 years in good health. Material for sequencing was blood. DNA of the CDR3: TGTGCCAGCAGCTTAGAGGCTCAGTTGAACACTGAAGCTTTCTTT. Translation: CASSLEAQLNTEAFF.